This is a list of T cell receptor beta chains from one sample in a study of blood T cells in healthy people across ages. TCRdb fed the 5' RACE reads into MiXCR, producing one record per CDR3 protein. The sample lists roughly 830,000 distinct CDR3 sequences; approximately 59% were seen once. Sequenced: blood. These receptor sequences come from a man aged 25 to 40 in good health. CDR3s include the opening cysteine and the closing phenylalanine or tryptophan. D genes are given only for firm matches. The size field is filled for only some rows; it gives once, few, many or a size class.

TGCGCCAGCAGCCAAGCAGGGGGCCTGGATGGCTACACCTTC | CASSQAGGLDGYTF | TRBV4-3 | few | TRBJ1-2 | TRBD1
TGCAGCGTTGCACAGGGGTGGAATCAGCCCCAGCATTTT | CSVAQGWNQPQHF | TRBV29-1 | . | TRBJ1-5 | TRBD1
TGCGCCAGCAGCCAATACAACAGGGTCAAGGACACCGGGGAGCTGTTTTTT | CASSQYNRVKDTGELFF | TRBV4-3 | . | TRBJ2-2 | .
TGTGCCATCAGTACCACTGGGGAGCAGTACTTC | CAISTTGEQYF | TRBV10-3 | . | TRBJ2-4 | .
TGCAGTGCCGACAGGGATAGGAATGAGCAGTTCTTC | CSADRDRNEQFF | TRBV20-1 | . | TRBJ2-1 | TRBD1
TGTGCCAGCAGCCCGGAAGCGGGGGGGCCGGAGACCCAGTACTTC | CASSPEAGGPETQYF | TRBV9 | once | TRBJ2-5 | TRBD2
TGTGCCAGCAGCTTAGAATCCGGGTCAGGGTCCTATGGCTACACCTTC | CASSLESGSGSYGYTF | TRBV7-2 | . | TRBJ1-2 | .
TGCAGTGCACCGCTGGGACAGATCAGCACAGATACGCAGTATTTT | CSAPLGQISTDTQYF | TRBV20-1 | . | TRBJ2-3 | TRBD1
TGCAGTGCTACTTCGGGACAGGGGGAAAACAATGAGCAGTTCTTC | CSATSGQGENNEQFF | TRBV20-1 | few | TRBJ2-1 | TRBD1
TGCAGCGTTGAAGAGGACAGGGCCCACTCCTACGAGCAGTACTTC | CSVEEDRAHSYEQYF | TRBV29-1 | . | TRBJ2-7 | TRBD1
TGCAGTGCTAGAGATTCCGGTAGGGATACGCAGTATTTT | CSARDSGRDTQYF | TRBV20-1 | . | TRBJ2-3 | .
TGCGCCAGCAGCCAAGTAGCGGGGACCCTCTACAATGAGCAGTTCTTC | CASSQVAGTLYNEQFF | TRBV4-3 | many | TRBJ2-1 | TRBD2
TGTGCCAGCACACAGGGGGCGGGGGAGCAGTACTTC | CASTQGAGEQYF | TRBV2 | . | TRBJ2-7 | TRBD1
TGCGCCAGCAGCCAAGGGACCCGTGCCTACGAGCAGTACTTC | CASSQGTRAYEQYF | TRBV4-3 | . | TRBJ2-7 | .
TGCAGCGTTGAAGATCGGGGTCGTGGCTACACCTTC | CSVEDRGRGYTF | TRBV29-1 | few | TRBJ1-2 | .
TGTGCCAGCAGCGAGAACGCGTGGAGCGGGGGGGCCTTAGACAATGAGCAGTTCTTC | CASSENAWSGGALDNEQFF | TRBV9 | few | TRBJ2-1 | TRBD2
TGTGCCAGCAGTCCGAGAACAGGGGGCGCTGAGACCCAGTACTTC | CASSPRTGGAETQYF | TRBV2 | few | TRBJ2-5 | TRBD1
TGCGCCAGCAGCCAAGAAGAGCGGGGGGGCTTCGAGCAGTACTTC | CASSQEERGGFEQYF | TRBV4-3 | few | TRBJ2-7 | TRBD2
TGCGCCAGCAGCTTCGAATTCGGCCTAGGGACTGAAGCTTTCTTT | CASSFEFGLGTEAFF | TRBV5-1 | . | TRBJ1-1 | .
TGTGCCAGCAGTCGACAGGGGATTGAAGCTTTCTTT | CASSRQGIEAFF | TRBV28 | . | TRBJ1-1 | TRBD1
TGTGCCAGCTCCTTAACGGGGAAATACAATGAGCAGTTCTTC | CASSLTGKYNEQFF | TRBV25-1 | few | TRBJ2-1 | .
TGTGCCAGCAGCCAAGATCAAGGCTATCAGCCCCAGCATTTT | CASSQDQGYQPQHF | TRBV3-1 | . | TRBJ1-5 | .
TGTGCCAGCTCAATAATGGGGGAAACCTACGAGCAGTACTTC | CASSIMGETYEQYF | TRBV7-9 | few | TRBJ2-7 | .
TGCAGTGCCCGCGACGAGGGGAACTCCTACGAGCAGTACTTC | CSARDEGNSYEQYF | TRBV20-1 | few | TRBJ2-7 | .
TGTGCCAGCAGCCGCCACCGCGGTGAGCAGTTCTTC | CASSRHRGEQFF | TRBV3-1 | . | TRBJ2-1 | .
TGCAGTGCACCCTTGACAGGGAGGGGCACAGATACGCAGTATTTT | CSAPLTGRGTDTQYF | TRBV20-1 | few | TRBJ2-3 | .
TGTGCCAGCAGCTCCCCTTCCCAGGGGAGCACCGGGGAGCTGTTTTTT | CASSSPSQGSTGELFF | TRBV9 | . | TRBJ2-2 | .
TGTGCCAGCAGGCATCCGGCGACCTACGAGCAGTACTTC | CASRHPATYEQYF | TRBV6-2/TRBV6-3 | . | TRBJ2-7 | .
TGCAGCGTTCGGGCAGCCCGCTCCTACGAGCAGTACTTC | CSVRAARSYEQYF | TRBV29-1 | few | TRBJ2-7 | .
TGTGCCACCAGCAGAGAACCCCCCCGGGGACGGAATCAGCCCCAGCATTTT | CATSREPPRGRNQPQHF | TRBV15 | . | TRBJ1-5 | .
TGCAGTGCTAGAGATCGCACAGCGCATAGCAATCAGCCCCAGCATTTT | CSARDRTAHSNQPQHF | TRBV20-1 | . | TRBJ1-5 | .
TGTGCCAGCAGCTTAGTTCAAGAGCAGTACTTC | CASSLVQEQYF | TRBV7-9 | few | TRBJ2-7 | .
TGCAGCATTAGGACTGCTTTCTTT | CSIRTAFF | TRBV29-1 | . | TRBJ1-1 | .
TGTGCCAGCAGCCAAGAAGAGTATGTCGGTGAGCAGTTCTTC | CASSQEEYVGEQFF | TRBV4-2 | . | TRBJ2-1 | .
TGCAGTGCTAGAGATTCTGGAGACAGGGCATTTAACTATGGCTACACCTTC | CSARDSGDRAFNYGYTF | TRBV20-1 | . | TRBJ1-2 | TRBD1
TGTGCCAGCGAACCTGGGGGACAGACGGAGACCCAGTACTTC | CASEPGGQTETQYF | TRBV28 | . | TRBJ2-5 | TRBD1
TGCAGTGCTCATCCAAGGACAGGGCGCACGATGGCCAAAAACATTCAGTACTTC | CSAHPRTGRTMAKNIQYF | TRBV20-1 | . | TRBJ2-4 | TRBD1
TGTGCCAGCAGCCAGCAGGGGATCGTGCTCACCTTC | CASSQQGIVLTF | TRBV14 | few | TRBJ1-2 | .
TGTGCCAGCACCCGAGGTCTAGCGGGGGGATACGACTCCTACAATGAGCAGTTCTTC | CASTRGLAGGYDSYNEQFF | TRBV25-1 | . | TRBJ2-1 | TRBD2
TGCGCCAGCAGCCAAAGTGTGTATGCAGGACGTATCAAGAATGAGCAGTTCTTC | CASSQSVYAGRIKNEQFF | TRBV4-3 | . | TRBJ2-1 | .
TGTGCCAGCAGCTTAACGGGACTACGGGAAGAGACCCAGTACTTC | CASSLTGLREETQYF | TRBV7-3 | . | TRBJ2-5 | TRBD2
TGCAGTGCCGTTAGCGGCACAGATACGCAGTATTTT | CSAVSGTDTQYF | TRBV20-1 | . | TRBJ2-3 | .
TGCAGTGCTTCAAAGAGGACTAGCGGAATCAATGAGCAGTTCTTC | CSASKRTSGINEQFF | TRBV20-1 | . | TRBJ2-1 | TRBD2
TGTGCCAGCAGCTTTACGTCTGGGGCCAACGTCCTGACTTTC | CASSFTSGANVLTF | TRBV7-8 | many | TRBJ2-6 | .
TGTGCCAGCAGCTTAGGCCCCGGGACAGGGGGTACCGCTTCACCCCTCCACTTT | CASSLGPGTGGTASPLHF | TRBV7-2 | . | TRBJ1-6 | TRBD1
TGTGCCAGCACCCGACAGGCTAGCGGGGGATCAGGTGGTGAGCAGTTCTTC | CASTRQASGGSGGEQFF | TRBV7-9 | . | TRBJ2-1 | TRBD2
TGTGCCAGCAGTCTAACCCGGACAGCTTACTACGAGCAGTACTTC | CASSLTRTAYYEQYF | TRBV6-2/TRBV6-3 | . | TRBJ2-7 | .
TGTGCCATCAGTGAGTCCGAGATAGCGGGACATGACAATGAGCAGTTCTTC | CAISESEIAGHDNEQFF | TRBV10-3 | . | TRBJ2-1 | TRBD2